This TCR beta chain was profiled in a study of Graves' ophthalmopathy and Graves' hyperthyroidism. Study as a whole: Researchers obtained peripheral blood at initial diagnosis, before any treatment had begun.

J lost 3 bases, V lost 3 bases, and 5 bases had no gene match. The CDR3 loop spans 15 amino acids. The germline gives CDR1 SNHLY, CDR2 FYNNEI. TCR beta CDR3 amplification used RNA transcripts. HTBI primers primed a first-round RT-PCR, and a second-round multiplex PCR followed. TCRdb reprocessed the multiplex PCR reads via MiXCR and lists one record per CDR3 protein. This table holds hundreds of thousands of distinct CDR3 sequences, around 45% found once. V gene TRBV2 combines with J gene TRBJ2-3, with 8 bases aligning to TRBD2. The receptor was isolated from an adult man with Graves' ophthalmopathy. Sequenced material: peripheral blood. CDR3 protein: CASSDLSSGTDTQYF. For the CDR3, the DNA is TGTGCCAGCAGTGATCTGTCTAGCGGGACAGATACGCAGTATTTT.